This T cell receptor (beta chain) was recovered during a study of spatial heterogeneity in lung cancer (dated by TCRdb to between 2018 and 2021). Describing the broader study: Beta-chain transcripts were consistently detected in greater numbers than alpha-chain transcripts, which likely reflects a higher abundance of beta-chain transcripts. In non-small cell lung cancer, the study made a quantitative comparison of TCR alpha and beta repertoires among multiple tumor regions, matched nontumor lung and blood. Both alpha and beta chains were TCR-sequenced in about 240 tumor regions, about 64 matched nontumor lung samples and some 56 PBMC samples obtained at surgery. In the raw uncorrected reads, each unique combination of TCR and UMI appeared more than ten times on average. TCR transcript counts in tumor regions correlated strongly with a T cell transcriptional module score from matched bulk RNA-seq. TCR repertoire features were related to nonsynonymous mutation counts determined by whole-exome sequencing of tumor tissue.

From its cysteine to its phenylalanine, the CDR3 spans 14 amino acids. Only the CDR3 DNA is retained, 42 bases long and in frame from the first base. Taken from the germline V gene (reference sequence), the CDR1 and CDR2 loops are MNHNY and SVGAGI. Unmatched junction bases come to 5, with V trimmed by 4 bases and J by 8 bases. This clonotype counts as medium-sized (0.01 to 0.1%). Its specific antigen is unknown. No base qualities exist here, and no much larger clone lies one base off it. Results and caveats for the whole study, not just this receptor: Estimated TCR-seq coverage of tumor T cells was only around 7% for alpha chains and roughly 13% for beta chains. Counts of ubiquitous and regional expanded TCRs were found to correlate with counts of ubiquitous and regional nonsynonymous mutations, respectively. A correlation was observed between the number of expanded intratumoral alpha and beta TCRs and the tumor nonsynonymous mutation count. Confirming at a functional level the hypothesis that regional TCRs recognize regional mutations was considered to require additional single-cell paired TCR alpha and beta sequencing.

Libraries were made using 5' RACE. The sample was run on a NextSeq 500. To allow correction of PCR and sequencing errors, the TCR library protocol tagged every TCR cDNA molecule with a unique molecular identifier. Processing in the source paper ran as follows. Decombinator tools were used for TCR identification, UMI-based error correction and CDR3 extraction. TCRs above a frequency of 2 per 1,000, corresponding to the top 1% of the tumor frequency distribution, were defined as expanded. Expanded tumor TCRs statistically deemed absent (corrected P<0.05) from at least one tumor region were classed as regional, and all other expanded tumor TCRs were classed as ubiquitous. Rényi diversity was computed with the R vegan package after subsampling each repertoire 100 times to 5,000 TCRs. CDR3 similarity networks were built from amino acid triplet string-kernel similarity, connecting CDR3s with pairwise similarity above 0.82. The raw public data were reprocessed by TCRdb itself: fastp quality trimming at Q25, MiXCR clonotype calling, in-frame beta chains only. Identical CDR3 protein sequences are pooled into one entry, listed with their most common genes and DNA. In this record, the V and J calls reflect TCRdb's handling and not the investigators' own analysis. The sample contains roughly 8,500 distinct CDR3 sequences, approximately 9% of them found a single time. The ten largest clones represent approximately 9.5% of the sample.

This specimen's time point label, per the study, means: sample taken at primary tumor resection. Samples were obtained from about 75 patients with early-stage, untreated non-small cell lung cancer from the lung TRACERx cohort. Whole RNA extracted from tumor and nontumor lung tissue, or from cryopreserved PBMC samples, was used for TCR sequencing without cell sorting. Patients were selected for TCR sequencing only if sufficient RNA was available from at least two tumor regions. A lung pathologist reviewed the tumor and adjacent nontumor lung specimens before the specimens were selected. Specimen: lung tumor tissue, collected at surgery. The chain was built from TRBV6-6 and TRBJ1-6, with 7 bases aligning to TRBD1. This receptor was identified in a male donor with early-stage non-small cell lung cancer. CDR3 loop: CASSSDRVYSPLHF. The DNA sequence is as follows: TGTGCCAGCAGTTCAGACAGGGTTTATTCACCCCTCCACTTT.